Here is one TCR beta chain with its context. Sequencing was performed with immunoSEQ multiplex PCR; in TCRdb, only in-frame clones are kept and a portion is missing. Among some 51,000 clones listed, more than 75% were seen once. Enrolled patients, whose metastatic non-small-cell lung cancer was chemo-refractory, received focal radiation plus CTLA-4 blockade with ipilimumab. The germline gives CDR1 LNHDA, CDR2 SQIVND (reference sequence). CDR3 size: 12 residues. The junction had 4 bases not matched to a gene; V was cut back by 7 bases and J by 4 bases. This entry is derived from a study of radiotherapy plus CTLA-4 blockade in lung cancer.

The receptor's source is a human donor with non-small cell lung cancer who had a complete response to radiotherapy plus ipilimumab. Here the sequenced sample was peripheral blood, taken from a patient treated with radiotherapy plus ipilimumab. The genes are TRBV19 and TRBJ2-7; 7 positions match TRBD1. The CDR3 region is CASKGRGYEQYF. The DNA for the CDR3 is TGTGCCAGTAAAGGCAGGGGGTACGAGCAGTACTTC.